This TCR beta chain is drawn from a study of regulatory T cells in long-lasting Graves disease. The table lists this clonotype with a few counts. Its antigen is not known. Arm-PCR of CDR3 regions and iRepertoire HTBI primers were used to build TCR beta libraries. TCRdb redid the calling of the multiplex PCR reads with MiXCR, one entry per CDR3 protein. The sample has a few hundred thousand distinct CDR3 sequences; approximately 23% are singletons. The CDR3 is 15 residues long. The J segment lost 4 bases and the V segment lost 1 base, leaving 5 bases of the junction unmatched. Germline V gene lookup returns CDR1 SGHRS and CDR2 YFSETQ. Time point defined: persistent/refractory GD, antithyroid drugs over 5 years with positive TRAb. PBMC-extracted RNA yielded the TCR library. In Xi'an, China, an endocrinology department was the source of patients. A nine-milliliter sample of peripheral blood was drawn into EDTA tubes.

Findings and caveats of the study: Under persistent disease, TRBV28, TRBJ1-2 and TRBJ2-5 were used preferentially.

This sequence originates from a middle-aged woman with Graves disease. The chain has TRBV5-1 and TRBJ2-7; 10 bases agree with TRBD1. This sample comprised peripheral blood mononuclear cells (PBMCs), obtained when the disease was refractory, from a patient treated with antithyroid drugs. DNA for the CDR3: TGCGCCAGCAGCTTGTGGCTGGGACAGGGGTACGAGCAGTACTTC. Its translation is CASSLWLGQGYEQYF.